This passage covers 11 T cell receptor beta chains from one sample sequenced in a study of cytomegalovirus exposure and HLA in healthy donors (dated by TCRdb to the late 2010s). Library method: the immunoSEQ multiplex PCR assay. For the multiplex PCR, a mixture combining 60 forward primers for TCR Vbeta segments and 13 reverse primers for TCR Jbeta segments was used. TCRdb re-hosts the immuneACCESS table, in-frame sequences only. Its copies lack some clones; in the studies checked, an unresolved V gene accounts for under half of them, and the cause for the rest is not known. For this sample there are about 97,000 clones; around four fifths appear just once. The top ten clones comprise just over 2.5% of the sample. Material: PBMCs. The receptors originated from a man in his forties or fifties in good health and CMV-seronegative.

The chain links TRBV7-9 to TRBJ2-7; 9 nucleotides match TRBD1. The junction had 4 bases not matched to a gene; V was cut back by 4 bases and J by 0 bases. The CDR3 sequence is 15 residues long. The germline gives CDR1 SEHNR, CDR2 FQNEAQ (reference sequence). The CDR3 sequence is CASSSGQGISYEQYF. The CDR3 DNA reads as TGTGCCAGCAGCTCGGGACAGGGAATCTCCTACGAGCAGTACTTC.

The J gene is TRBJ1-2, the V gene TRBV4-1; D may be TRBD1 (6 bases). CDR1 and CDR2 (germline): MGHRA, YSYEKL. The CDR3 has 15 amino acids. V lost 1 base and J 2 bases, leaving 11 bases between the germline ends. The CDR3 loop reads CASSQGAQGNYGYTF. The CDR3 DNA follows: TGCGCCAGCAGCCAAGGGGCGCAGGGGAACTATGGCTACACCTTC.

J is TRBJ2-1 and V is TRBV27, with 7 bases aligning to TRBD2. Germline-derived CDR1 and CDR2 are MNHEY and SMNVEV (reference sequence). The CDR3 totals 15 residues. V shed 5 bases and J 5 bases; nucleotides not matched to a gene: 9. CDR3 sequence (DNA): TGTGCCAGCAGTCCAATTGGGACTACCAACAATGAGCAGTTCTTC. Protein product: CASSPIGTTNNEQFF.

The chain uses TRBV7-9 and TRBJ1-2, with a possible D match to TRBD1 (5 bases). Germline values: CDR1 SEHNR, CDR2 FQNEAQ (reference sequence). This CDR3 region has 13 residues. V was clipped by 6 bases and J by 3 bases, with 11 bases between them. The CDR3 region is CASREGPDYGYTF. The CDR3 DNA is TGTGCCAGCAGGGAGGGGCCCGACTATGGCTACACCTTC. Based on the CDR3 plus reference TRBV7-9 and TRBJ1-2, the full variable domain is DTGVSQNPRHKITKRGQNVTFRCDPISEHNRLYWYRQTLGQGPEFLTYFQNEAQLEKSRLLSDRFSAERPKGSFSTLEIQRTEQGDSAMYLCASREGPDYGYTFGSGTRLTVV.

The rearrangement joins TRBV4-3 to TRBJ1-3; 7 positions match TRBD1. The CDR3 has 15 residues. With V trimmed by 4 bases and J by 4 bases, 7 bases remained unmatched. The germline CDR1 and CDR2 sequences are LGHNA and YSLEER. In DNA, the CDR3 is TGCGCCAGCAGCCCTCTAACAGGGGACGGAAACACCATATATTTT. Its translation: CASSPLTGDGNTIYF.

This sequence joins TRBV2 and TRBJ1-3; D not certain. Trimming cost V 9 bases and J 4 bases, with 13 bases left between them. The CDR3 length is 13 residues. Germline V gene sequence: CDR1 SNHLY, CDR2 FYNNEI. CDR3 region: CASTFGGGNTIYF. CDR3 nucleotide sequence: TGTGCCAGTACCTTTGGCGGGGGAAACACCATATATTTT.

The rearrangement links TRBV19 to TRBJ1-5; D not certain. V was pared by 10 bases and J by 5 bases, with 21 bases between. The CDR3 extends over 15 amino acids. Germline CDR1 reads LNHDA; CDR2 reads SQIVND (reference sequence). This CDR3 reads CATRTVAGGDQPQHF. CDR3 coding DNA: TGTGCCACCCGAACGGTAGCGGGTGGGGATCAGCCCCAGCATTTT.

The chain couples TRBV7-2 to TRBJ2-2, with 9 bases that match TRBD1. The CDR3 consists of 19 residues. Looked up from germline, CDR1 is SGHTA and CDR2 is FQGNSA. Trimming cost V 5 bases and J 2 bases; bases outside gene matches: 15. This chain's CDR3 is CASSTMGVDRGFNTGELFF. DNA for the CDR3: TGTGCCAGCAGCACAATGGGGGTAGACAGGGGGTTTAACACCGGGGAGCTGTTTTTT.

The chain uses TRBV7-2 and TRBJ2-7; TRBD2 matches 8 bases. CDR3 length: 15 amino acids. V was pared by 0 bases and J by 0 bases, with 1 base of the junction left unmatched. Germline V CDR1 and CDR2: SGHTA, FQGNSA. CDR3 loop: CASSLATSGSYEQYF. CDR3 bases: TGTGCCAGCAGCTTAGCTACTAGCGGCTCCTACGAGCAGTACTTC. Combining the CDR3 with reference TRBV7-2 and TRBJ2-7 gives the whole variable domain GAGVSQSPSNKVTEKGKDVELRCDPISGHTALYWYRQSLGQGLEFLIYFQGNSAPDKSGLPSDRFSAERTGGSVSTLTIQRTQQEDSAVYLCASSLATSGSYEQYFGPGTRLTVT.

The chain combines TRBV2 with TRBJ2-5; 10 bases line up with TRBD1. Germline V CDR1 and CDR2: SNHLY, FYNNEI. Trimming at V came to 8 bases and at J to 3 bases, leaving 3 bases not matched to a gene. The CDR3 runs to 13 residues. The CDR3 DNA follows: TGTGCCAGCGACAGGGGGCGGGAAGAGACCCAGTACTTC. Translating gives CASDRGREETQYF.

The chain joins TRBV28 to TRBJ2-5; tentatively, D is TRBD1 (5 bases). CDR3 length: 15 amino acids. Germline V gene data show CDR1 as MDHEN and CDR2 as SYDVKM. The V end lost 1 base, the J end lost 0 bases, and 9 bases lay between the germline ends. The CDR3 region is CASSLSAGYQETQYF. The CDR3 DNA reads TGTGCCAGCAGTTTATCCGCAGGGTACCAAGAGACCCAGTACTTC.